A selection of T cell receptor beta chains follows, all from one sample in a study of blood T cell repertoires in COVID-19. The data were produced by immunoSEQ multiplex PCR, yet TCRdb's version contains in-frame clones alone and is incomplete. The table lists around 110,000 clones, roughly 85% of them singletons. Sequenced sample: peripheral blood. The receptors stem from a middle-aged man with acute or convalescent COVID-19. CDR3s include the opening cysteine and the closing phenylalanine or tryptophan. A D gene is named only where the DNA matches it firmly. Rows give clone size only sometimes, using once, few, many, or a class for an expanded clone.

>TRBJ2-1|15|TRBV27|NA|NA
TGTGCCAGCAGTTTAGGACTGCCGATCAACAATGAGCAGTTCTTC
CASSLGLPINNEQFF
>TRBJ2-5|14|TRBV29-1|NA|NA
TGCAGCGTTGCCGCGGGGCACCTAGGGGAGACCCAGTACTTC
CSVAAGHLGETQYF
>TRBJ2-7|16|TRBV2|TRBD1|NA
TGTGCCAGCAGTGAAGCCTCCCGGGACAGCCAATACGAGCAGTACTTC
CASSEASRDSQYEQYF
>TRBJ2-2|13|TRBV21-1|NA|NA
TGTGCCAGCAGCAAAAAGGGGAAAAGGGAGCTGTTTTTT
CASSKKGKRELFF
>TRBJ2-3|14|TRBV7-3|NA|NA
TGTGCCAGCAGCCCCCTACCCATGGGGGGTACGCAGTATTTT
CASSPLPMGGTQYF
>TRBJ1-1|14|TRBV15|NA|NA
TGTGCCACCAGCAGAGATCGAGGAGGGTCTGAAGCTTTCTTT
CATSRDRGGSEAFF
>TRBJ2-3|12|TRBV10-3|NA|once
TGTGCCATCAGTGACTCGACAGATACGCAGTATTTT
CAISDSTDTQYF
>TRBJ2-1|15|TRBV4-2|TRBD2|NA
TGTGCCAGCAGCCATGGGGGGGAGCTGGGCAATGAGCAGTTCTTC
CASSHGGELGNEQFF
>TRBJ2-7|16|TRBV27|NA|NA
TGTGCCAGCAGTCCCACCCCCGACTACTTTAGTGGCGAGCAGTACTTC
CASSPTPDYFSGEQYF
>TRBJ1-2|14|TRBV3-1/TRBV3-2|TRBD1|few
TGTGCCAGCACCCTAGGGGGCAGGGGGCATGGCTACACCTTC
CASTLGGRGHGYTF
>TRBJ2-1|14|TRBV2|TRBD2|once
TGTGCCAGCAGTGGACTAGCGGCCTACAATGAGCAGTTCTTC
CASSGLAAYNEQFF
>TRBJ1-1|15|TRBV2|TRBD1|NA
TGTGCCAGCAAAGGACAGGGGGTCCGGGGCACTGAAGCTTTCTTT
CASKGQGVRGTEAFF
>TRBJ1-1|15|TRBV5-1|NA|NA
TGCGCCAGCACTCCTCGGCCAGCGACGAACACTGAAGCTTTCTTT
CASTPRPATNTEAFF
>TRBJ2-1|13|TRBV5-6|TRBD2|NA
TGTGCCCCCCCGGGAGGGCCCTACAATGAGCAGTTCTTC
CAPPGGPYNEQFF
>TRBJ1-1|14|TRBV6-5|TRBD1|NA
TGTGCCAGCGGGTACAGGGGGCAGAGCACTGAAGCTTTCTTT
CASGYRGQSTEAFF
>TRBJ1-1|13|TRBV6-2/TRBV6-3|NA|NA
TGTGCCAGCAACCCGGGGGGTTGGACTGAAGCTTTCTTT
CASNPGGWTEAFF
>TRBJ2-2|12|TRBV12-3/TRBV12-4|NA|NA
TGTGCCAGCAGTGGACATCCCGGGGAGCTGTTTTTT
CASSGHPGELFF
>TRBJ2-3|15|TRBV18|TRBD1|NA
TGTGCCAGCTCACCTTTACAGGGGCGGGCGGATACGCAGTATTTT
CASSPLQGRADTQYF
>TRBJ1-1|12|TRBV12-5|NA|NA
TGTGCTAGTGCCGACAGGAACACTGAAGCTTTCTTT
CASADRNTEAFF
>TRBJ1-6|13|TRBV27|NA|few
TGTGCCAGCAGTCTCTTTAGTAATTCACCCCTCCACTTT
CASSLFSNSPLHF
>TRBJ1-5|16|TRBV20-1|TRBD1|NA
TGCAGTGCTAGTCAGACAGGGAGTCTTAGCAATCAGCCCCAGCATTTT
CSASQTGSLSNQPQHF
>TRBJ1-1|12|TRBV6-5|NA|NA
TGTGCCAGCGGCAGACTTTTCACTGAAGCTTTCTTT
CASGRLFTEAFF
>TRBJ1-4|14|TRBV6-5|TRBD1|once
TGTGCCAGCAGTCCGGACAGGAGGTCTGAAAAACTGTTTTTT
CASSPDRRSEKLFF
>TRBJ2-1|14|TRBV19|TRBD1|NA
TGTGCCAGTAGCTGGACAGGGACCTCCAATGAGCAGTTCTTC
CASSWTGTSNEQFF
>TRBJ1-1|14|TRBV4-1|TRBD1|NA
TGCGCCAGCAGCCATGGACAGGCCAACACTGAAGCTTTCTTT
CASSHGQANTEAFF
>TRBJ2-1|17|TRBV3-1/TRBV3-2|TRBD1|NA
TGTGCCAGCAGCCTCGCTAGAGAAGGACAGGGGGACAATGAGCAGTTCTTC
CASSLAREGQGDNEQFF
>TRBJ2-2|14|TRBV29-1|NA|NA
TGCAGCGCCGGGGGGCCCTCCGCGCCCGGGGAGCTGTTTTTT
CSAGGPSAPGELFF
>TRBJ2-3|14|TRBV6-5|TRBD1|NA
TGTGCCAGCAACTTAGGACAGGGGTCTGATACGCAGTATTTT
CASNLGQGSDTQYF
>TRBJ2-6|17|TRBV9|NA|NA
TGTGCCAGCAGCCCTCCGGGTTTCGGGGCTGGGGCCAACGTCCTGACTTTC
CASSPPGFGAGANVLTF
>TRBJ1-1|15|TRBV5-1|NA|NA
TGCGCCAGCAGCTGGAGGGAGCGGGGTCGGACTGAAGCTTTCTTT
CASSWRERGRTEAFF
>TRBJ2-3|14|TRBV28|NA|NA
TGTGCCAGCGGAGGGGGCGGGGCGGTAGATACGCAGTATTTT
CASGGGGAVDTQYF
>TRBJ2-2|14|TRBV6-5|NA|NA
TGTGCCAGCAGGTGGGACTCCCACACCGGGGAGCTGTTTTTT
CASRWDSHTGELFF
>TRBJ2-1|15|TRBV7-2|TRBD2|NA
TGTGCCAGCAGCCCGACTAGCGGGAGAGGGTATGAGCAGTTCTTC
CASSPTSGRGYEQFF
>TRBJ1-4|15|TRBV4-3|NA|NA
TGCGCCAGCAGCAGCTGGGCGGGGGCTGCGGAAAAACTGTTTTTT
CASSSWAGAAEKLFF
>TRBJ2-3|13|TRBV5-6|TRBD2|NA
TGTGCCAGCAGCTTGCCGACTAGCGGAACCCCGTATTTT
CASSLPTSGTPYF
>TRBJ1-2|13|TRBV7-9|NA|few
TGTGCCAGCAGCAATCAGGGTTTTGATGGCTACACCTTC
CASSNQGFDGYTF
>TRBJ2-7|13|TRBV11-2|TRBD2|NA
TGTGCCAGCAGCATCGGGAGGGCCACCGAGCAGTACTTC
CASSIGRATEQYF
>TRBJ2-3|15|TRBV11-2|NA|NA
TGTGCCAGCAGCTTGGGGACTGCTAGCACAGATACGCAGTATTTT
CASSLGTASTDTQYF
>TRBJ1-4|16|TRBV10-2|NA|NA
TGCGCCAGCAGTGATGCGGGGGGCAGGACTAATGAAAAACTGTTTTTT
CASSDAGGRTNEKLFF
>TRBJ1-6|15|TRBV30|NA|NA
TGTGCCTGGAGTCGGCAGGGTGGTTATAATTCACCCCTCCACTTT
CAWSRQGGYNSPLHF
>TRBJ2-1|15|TRBV6-5|TRBD1|NA
TGTGCCAGCAGCCCGGACAGGGGCGTCTACAATGAGCAGTTCTTC
CASSPDRGVYNEQFF
>TRBJ2-7|15|TRBV4-1|TRBD1|NA
TGCGCCAGCAGCCTCCGACAGGGGCCTCCCTACGAGCAGTACTTC
CASSLRQGPPYEQYF
>TRBJ2-1|12|TRBV9|NA|NA
TGTGCCAGCAGCGGCAGGGCCAATGAGCAGTTCTTC
CASSGRANEQFF
>TRBJ1-4|13|TRBV7-2|NA|NA
TGTGCCAGCAGCTTGGGCAGGGATGAAAAACTGTTTTTT
CASSLGRDEKLFF
>TRBJ2-1|16|TRBV2|TRBD2|many
TGTGCCAGCAGTGAATACGGGACTAGCGGGAGAGTGGAACAGTTCTTC
CASSEYGTSGRVEQFF
>TRBJ1-2|11|TRBV29-1|NA|NA
TGCAGCTCCCGGGTCGGGGAGGGCTACACCTTC
CSSRVGEGYTF
>TRBJ2-3|15|TRBV28|NA|NA
TGTGCCAGCAGTTCGTGGGACAAGACCACAGATACGCAGTATTTT
CASSSWDKTTDTQYF